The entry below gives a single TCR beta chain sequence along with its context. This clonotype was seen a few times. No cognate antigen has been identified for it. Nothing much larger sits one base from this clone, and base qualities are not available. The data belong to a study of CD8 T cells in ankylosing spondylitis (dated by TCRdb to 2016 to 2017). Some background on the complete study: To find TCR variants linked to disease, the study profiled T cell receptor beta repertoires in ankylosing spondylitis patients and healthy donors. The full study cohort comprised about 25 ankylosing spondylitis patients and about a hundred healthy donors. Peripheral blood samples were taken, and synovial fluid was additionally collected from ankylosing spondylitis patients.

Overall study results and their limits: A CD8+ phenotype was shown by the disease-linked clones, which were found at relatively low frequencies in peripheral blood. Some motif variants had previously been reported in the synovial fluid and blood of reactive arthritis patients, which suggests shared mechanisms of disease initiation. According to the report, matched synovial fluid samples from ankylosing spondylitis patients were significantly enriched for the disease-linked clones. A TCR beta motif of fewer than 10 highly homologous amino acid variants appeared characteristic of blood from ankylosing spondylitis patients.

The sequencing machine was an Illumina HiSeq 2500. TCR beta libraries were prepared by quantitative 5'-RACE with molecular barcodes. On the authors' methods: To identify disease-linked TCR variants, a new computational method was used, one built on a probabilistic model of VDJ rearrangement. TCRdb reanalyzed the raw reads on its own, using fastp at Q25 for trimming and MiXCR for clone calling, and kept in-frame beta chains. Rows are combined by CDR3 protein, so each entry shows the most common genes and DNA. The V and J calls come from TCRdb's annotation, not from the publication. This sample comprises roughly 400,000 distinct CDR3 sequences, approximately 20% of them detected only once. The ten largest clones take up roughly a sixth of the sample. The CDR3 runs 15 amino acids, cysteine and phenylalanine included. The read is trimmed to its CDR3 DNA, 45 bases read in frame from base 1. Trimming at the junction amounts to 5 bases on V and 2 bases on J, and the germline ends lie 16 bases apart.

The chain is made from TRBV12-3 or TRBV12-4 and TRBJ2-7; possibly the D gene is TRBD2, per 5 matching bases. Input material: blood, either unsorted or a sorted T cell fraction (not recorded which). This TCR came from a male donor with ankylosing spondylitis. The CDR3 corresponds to CASSRLRGVPYEQYF. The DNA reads TGTGCCAGCAGTCGTCTCCGGGGAGTGCCCTACGAGCAGTACTTC.